Below, 25 T cell receptor beta chains from the same sample are listed, as sequenced in a study of regulatory T cells in long-lasting Graves disease. The time point: persistent/refractory GD, antithyroid drugs over 5 years with positive TRAb. Isolated PBMC RNA provided the starting material for the TCR library. Construction of the TCR beta libraries employed iRepertoire HTBI primers in conjunction with Arm-PCR of CDR3 regions. From the multiplex PCR reads, TCRdb called clonotypes with MiXCR, one entry per CDR3 protein. The data hold a few hundred thousand distinct CDR3 sequences, with about 22% observed a single time. The sequencing here drew on peripheral blood mononuclear cells (PBMCs), taken when the disease was refractory, from a patient treated with antithyroid drugs. These receptors all stem from a female donor with Graves disease.

The V and J genes are TRBV6-5 and TRBJ1-2; tentative D call: TRBD1 (6 bases). Germline V lookup: CDR1 MNHEY, CDR2 SVGAGI. The ends were cut back, 0 bases at V and 8 bases at J, with 16 bases in the middle. This CDR3 has 15 residues. DNA of the CDR3: TGTGCCAGCAGTTACTCGATACAGGGCCTTAGAGGCTACACCTTC. It codes for CASSYSIQGLRGYTF.

This clonotype was counted at least ten times. The V call is TRBV28, the J call TRBJ1-4; 8 nucleotides agree with TRBD1. Germline CDR1 reads MDHEN; CDR2 reads SYDVKM. This CDR3 spans 16 amino acids. J was trimmed by 8 bases and V by 0 bases; bases with no gene match: 8. The CDR3 bases are TGTGCCAGCAGTTTATGGCCTCAGGGGGCTAGGGAAAAACTGTTTTTT. The encoded protein is CASSLWPQGAREKLFF.

This clonotype was counted at least ten times. This chain links TRBV12-3 or TRBV12-4 with TRBJ1-5, with TRBD1 as a possible D gene (5 bases). The germline V and J ends were trimmed by 3 bases and 6 bases, with 18 bases remaining between them. The CDR3 totals 16 residues. The CDR3 sequence: CASSFYADTGGQPQHF. The CDR3 DNA reads TGTGCCAGCAGTTTTTATGCCGATACGGGGGGTCAGCCCCAGCATTTT.

Details on this clonotype: It may be a read error: a sequence one base away is much more abundant. The rearrangement uses TRBV2 and TRBJ1-4; D may be TRBD1 (5 bases). Trimming shortened V by 2 bases and J by 5 bases, and 9 bases separated the two germline ends. Germline lookup yields CDR1 SNHLY and CDR2 FYNNEI. The CDR3 loop spans 14 amino acids. CDR3 sequence reads: CASSEWDPNEKLFF. CDR3 sequence (DNA): TGTGCCAGCAGTGAATGGGACCCCAATGAAAAACTGTTTTTT.

The V call is TRBV19, the J call TRBJ2-4, with unresolved D. CDR3 length equals 15 residues. Trimming pared 1 base from V and 1 base from J, leaving 8 bases between. Germline lookup yields CDR1 LNHDA and CDR2 SQIVND (reference sequence). This CDR3 is CASSIGVSAKNIQYF. In nucleotides, the CDR3 is TGTGCCAGTAGTATAGGGGTATCGGCCAAAAACATTCAGTACTTC.

In this sample, this clonotype turned up many times. The genes are TRBV12-3 or TRBV12-4 and TRBJ1-1; 8 nucleotides line up with TRBD1. The CDR3 runs to 13 residues. The J segment lost 8 bases and the V segment lost 6 bases, leaving 8 bases of the junction unmatched. The CDR3 is CASSRGLRWEAFF. The CDR3 region has the DNA TGTGCCAGCAGCAGGGGGCTAAGATGGGAAGCTTTCTTT.

The table lists this clonotype with a count of one. A much bigger clone sits one base away, suggesting this may be a read error. As the CDR3 is not closed by the conserved phenylalanine or tryptophan, this likely results from a read error. This chain links TRBV29-1 with TRBJ1-1; D is possibly TRBD1 (6 bases). V was clipped by 0 bases and J by 4 bases, with 6 bases between them. The V gene's germline CDR1 is SQVTM and CDR2 ANQGSEA. This CDR3 is built from 12 residues. CDR3 nucleotides: TGCAGCGTTGAAGAAGGGGGCACTGAAGCTTTCTCT. Protein sequence: CSVEEGGTEAFS.

In its sample, this clonotype was seen a few times. The rearrangement links TRBV12-3 or TRBV12-4 to TRBJ2-7; 7 nucleotides match TRBD1. The CDR3 is 16 amino acids. V shed 6 bases, J shed 7 bases, and the junction held 18 bases outside the gene matches. CDR3 DNA sequence: TGTGCCAGCAGCCCTCGACAGGGCGAACTCTATTTGGAGCAGTACTTC. Its protein product is CASSPRQGELYLEQYF.

The V call is TRBV20-1, the J call TRBJ2-7; TRBD2 is a possible D gene (5 bases). CDR3 length: 13 amino acids. Trimming removed 5 bases at V and 3 bases at J, with 14 bases between. The germline V gene encodes CDR1 DFQATT and CDR2 SNEGSKA (reference sequence). The CDR3 region has the DNA TGCAGTGCTGAACCCGGGATCCACTACGAGCAGTACTTC. Amino acids: CSAEPGIHYEQYF.

This clonotype has a count of ten or more. This rearrangement joins TRBV2 to TRBJ2-2, with D perhaps TRBD1 (5 bases). V shed 1 base and J shed 4 bases, with 10 bases lying between them. The CDR3 is 15 residues long. Germline V lookup: CDR1 SNHLY, CDR2 FYNNEI. CDR3 in amino acids: CASSEEGVGTGELFF. Written as DNA, the CDR3 is TGTGCCAGCAGTGAAGAAGGGGTGGGCACCGGGGAGCTGTTTTTT.

About this clonotype: The germline gene is not matched at one end of the junction; a read error may be the cause. The V call is TRBV9, the J call TRBJ2-2, with a weak D call TRBD2 (6 bases). Germline CDR1 is SGDLS and CDR2 is YYNGEE. The CDR3 spans 15 residues. The CDR3 loop is CASSVGRTDTGGLFF. In DNA form, the CDR3 reads TGTGCCAGCAGCGTGGGACGAACCGACACCGGGGGGCTGTTTTTT.

This clonotype was recorded many times. The CDR3 region is CASSLRRSGVSYGYTF. Written as DNA, the CDR3 is TGCGCCAGCAGCTTGAGAAGATCAGGGGTCTCCTATGGCTACACCTTC. The chain employs TRBV5-1 and TRBJ1-2, with TRBD1 as a possible D gene (6 bases). V shed 1 base and J shed 4 bases, with 17 bases lying between them. Germline V gene sequence: CDR1 SGHRS, CDR2 YFSETQ. This CDR3 is built from 16 residues.

This clonotype showed up many times. The chain has TRBV28 and TRBJ2-7; D gene unclear. Trimming took off 5 bases at V and 7 bases at J, with 21 bases between the two ends. The germline gives CDR1 MDHEN, CDR2 SYDVKM. The CDR3 runs to 15 residues. The CDR3 region is CASSLPQWTSGEQYF. The CDR3 bases are TGTGCCAGCAGTCTCCCCCAGTGGACCTCCGGAGAGCAGTACTTC.

The V gene is TRBV11-2, the J gene TRBJ1-3; D uncertain. This CDR3 is 13 amino acids long. The V end was cut by 2 bases, the J end by 4 bases, with 6 bases between. Germline V CDR1 and CDR2: SGHAT, FQNNGV. The CDR3 region is CASSLMVGNTIYF. DNA of the CDR3: TGTGCCAGCAGCTTAATGGTGGGAAACACCATATATTTT.

This clonotype was counted only a few times. The rearrangement uses TRBV14 and TRBJ1-3, with 7 bases identical to TRBD1. V was pared by 3 bases and J by 0 bases, with 2 bases of the junction left unmatched. The CDR3 totals 15 residues. Germline V gene data show CDR1 as SGHDN and CDR2 as FVKESK. In nucleotides, the CDR3 is TGTGCCAGCAGCCAGGGACAGAACTCTGGAAACACCATATATTTT. Its translation: CASSQGQNSGNTIYF.

In this sample, this clonotype turned up a few times. The chain uses TRBV7-9 and TRBJ2-2, with D perhaps TRBD2 (5 bases). Per the germline V gene, CDR1 is SEHNR and CDR2 is FQNEAQ (reference sequence). V lost 10 bases to trimming and J lost 6 bases, with 18 bases between them. The CDR3 is 14 residues long. The CDR3 DNA sequence: TGTGCCACCCAAGCCCTAGGACTGGCCGGGGAGCTGTTTTTT. It encodes CATQALGLAGELFF.

This clonotype was detected ten times or more. The chain links TRBV7-2 to TRBJ1-6; D is unclear. The length of the CDR3 is 15 residues. Trimming removed 5 bases at V and 7 bases at J, with 15 bases between. Per germline, CDR1 SGHTA and CDR2 FQGNSA. The CDR3 spells CASSPGSLGNSPLHF. In nucleotides, the CDR3 is TGTGCCAGCAGCCCCGGGAGCCTGGGGAATTCACCCCTCCACTTT. Full variable domain (outside the CDR3, taken from reference TRBV7-2 and TRBJ1-6): GAGVSQSPSNKVTEKGKDVELRCDPISGHTALYWYRQSLGQGLEFLIYFQGNSAPDKSGLPSDRFSAERTGGSVSTLTIQRTQQEDSAVYLCASSPGSLGNSPLHFGNGTRLTVT.

This clonotype came up a few times. The chain is built from TRBV30 and TRBJ1-4; the D is unclear. The germline V gene has CDR1 GTSNPN and CDR2 SVGIG (reference sequence). The length of the CDR3 is 13 residues. Deletions cut 2 bases from V and 10 bases from J, with 14 bases between. The CDR3 region is CAWSTSGVGKLFF. CDR3 nucleotides: TGTGCCTGGAGTACAAGCGGGGTGGGAAAACTGTTTTTT.

This clonotype was found many times. The rearrangement uses TRBV2 and TRBJ1-4; 10 bases match TRBD1. The CDR3 is made up of 14 amino acids. The germline CDR1 and CDR2 sequences are SNHLY and FYNNEI. Losses at the gene ends were 6 bases for V and 5 bases for J; bases not matched to a gene: 3. The CDR3 DNA is TGTGCCAGCAGCAGGGACAGGGGAAATGAAAAACTGTTTTTT. This encodes CASSRDRGNEKLFF.

In its sample, this clonotype was seen many times. This sequence joins TRBV12-5 and TRBJ1-1; D not resolved. The germline V gene encodes CDR1 LGHNT and CDR2 FRNRAP. V lost 2 bases to trimming and J lost 0 bases, with 10 bases between them. The CDR3 is made up of 15 amino acids. The CDR3: CASGLWSGLNTEAFF. The CDR3 bases are TGTGCTAGTGGTTTGTGGTCGGGATTGAACACTGAAGCTTTCTTT.

This clonotype was seen at least ten times. J is TRBJ1-2 and V is TRBV11-2; TRBD1 aligns across 8 bases. The junction had 5 bases not matched to a gene; V was cut back by 5 bases and J by 6 bases. CDR1 SGHAT and CDR2 FQNNGV come from the germline V gene. The CDR3 covers 13 residues. The CDR3 loop is CASSPDRGDGYTF. The CDR3 nucleotides read TGTGCCAGCAGCCCAGACAGGGGTGATGGCTACACCTTC.

The chain employs TRBV11-2 and TRBJ2-3, with D hard to call. This CDR3 comprises 12 residues. Looked up from germline, CDR1 is SGHAT and CDR2 is FQNNGV. The V end lost 4 bases, the J end lost 7 bases, and 9 bases lay between the germline ends. CDR3 coding DNA: TGTGCCAGCAGCTCCCCGGGTCATACGCAGTATTTT. It yields the protein CASSSPGHTQYF. The whole variable domain, filled in from reference TRBV11-2 and TRBJ2-3, reads EAGVAQSPRYKIIEKRQSVAFWCNPISGHATLYWYQQILGQGPKLLIQFQNNGVVDDSQLPKDRFSAERLKGVDSTLKIQPAKLEDSAVYLCASSSPGHTQYFGPGTRLTVL.

This clonotype occurred many times. J is TRBJ2-7 and V is TRBV2, with 8 bases identical to TRBD1. The CDR3 contains 14 residues. Germline V CDR1 and CDR2: SNHLY, FYNNEI. Trimming removed 6 bases from V and 2 bases from J; junction bases left unmatched: 6. The CDR3 loop reads CASSPRTGPYEQYF. DNA for the CDR3: TGTGCCAGCAGCCCTCGGACAGGGCCCTACGAGCAGTACTTC.

The rearrangement uses TRBV13 and TRBJ2-7; tentative D call: TRBD2 (5 bases). The CDR3 is 15 residues long. Germline V gives CDR1 PRHDT, CDR2 FYEKMQ (reference sequence). V was pared by 0 bases and J by 2 bases, with 11 bases between. This CDR3 is CASSLGLADTYEQYF. For the CDR3, the DNA is TGTGCCAGCAGCTTAGGGCTAGCCGACACCTACGAGCAGTACTTC.

The chain couples TRBV27 to TRBJ2-3, with TRBD2 matching over 9 bases. V lost 4 bases, J lost 8 bases, and 10 bases stayed unmatched. The CDR3 runs to 15 residues. CDR1 and CDR2 (germline): MNHEY, SMNVEV (reference sequence). CDR3 sequence (DNA): TGTGCCAGCAGTTCCGTCGTAGCGGGGGCTCGTACGCAGTATTTT. It yields the protein CASSSVVAGARTQYF.